These T cell receptor beta chains were read from a single sample in a study of Ad26.COV2.S vaccination and SARS-CoV-2 variants. Repertoires were generated with immunoSEQ multiplex PCR, while TCRdb's copy carries only in-frame clones and drops some. The table shows 300,000 to 400,000 clones, with approximately 90% occurring only once. Sequenced material: peripheral blood, taken in a trial of Ad26.COV2.S vaccine versus placebo. These receptors all stem from a person aged 18-65 years who received the Ad26.COV2.S COVID-19 vaccine or a placebo. CDR3s include the opening cysteine and the closing phenylalanine or tryptophan. The D gene is left open where the match is weak. Clone size, where shown, is once, few, many, or a class for clones that have expanded.

v_call: TRBV24-1
d_call: TRBD2
j_call: TRBJ2-1
clone_size: -
cdr3_aa: CATSDSRTSGSYNEQFF
cdr3_nt: TGTGCCACCAGTGATTCCCGGACTAGCGGATCCTACAATGAGCAGTTCTTC

v_call: TRBV2
d_call: -
j_call: TRBJ2-7
clone_size: -
cdr3_aa: CASSETGFFDEQYF
cdr3_nt: TGTGCCAGCAGTGAAACAGGGTTCTTCGACGAGCAGTACTTC

v_call: TRBV6-1
d_call: -
j_call: TRBJ1-2
clone_size: -
cdr3_aa: CASSEGGGQPGGYTF
cdr3_nt: TGTGCCAGCAGTGAAGGCGGCGGACAGCCGGGCGGCTACACCTTC

v_call: TRBV14
d_call: TRBD2
j_call: TRBJ2-1
clone_size: -
cdr3_aa: CASSQSGTSGRAGQFF
cdr3_nt: TGTGCCAGCAGCCAATCAGGGACTAGCGGGAGGGCCGGGCAGTTCTTC

v_call: TRBV7-9
d_call: -
j_call: TRBJ1-4
clone_size: -
cdr3_aa: CASSHLGQLNEKLFF
cdr3_nt: TGTGCCAGCAGTCATCTCGGACAGCTTAATGAAAAACTGTTTTTT

v_call: TRBV10-3
d_call: -
j_call: TRBJ1-1
clone_size: -
cdr3_aa: CAISEFGGQNTEAFF
cdr3_nt: TGTGCCATCAGCGAGTTCGGGGGACAGAACACTGAAGCTTTCTTT

v_call: TRBV27
d_call: -
j_call: TRBJ2-1
clone_size: -
cdr3_aa: CASSLTGTYNEQFF
cdr3_nt: TGTGCCAGCAGTTTAACAGGAACCTACAATGAGCAGTTCTTC

v_call: TRBV21-1
d_call: -
j_call: TRBJ2-5
clone_size: -
cdr3_aa: CASSMGLAGETQYF
cdr3_nt: TGTGCCAGCAGCATGGGACTAGCGGGGGAGACCCAGTACTTC

v_call: TRBV6-5
d_call: TRBD1
j_call: TRBJ1-4
clone_size: -
cdr3_aa: CASRKRQGTGEKLFF
cdr3_nt: TGTGCCAGCAGAAAGCGACAGGGTACTGGCGAAAAACTGTTTTTT

v_call: TRBV15
d_call: -
j_call: TRBJ1-1
clone_size: once
cdr3_aa: CATSSSDSQNTEAFF
cdr3_nt: TGTGCCACCAGCAGTTCGGACAGTCAGAACACTGAAGCTTTCTTT

v_call: TRBV11-2
d_call: -
j_call: TRBJ2-7
clone_size: -
cdr3_aa: CASSLGTAYEQYF
cdr3_nt: TGTGCCAGCAGCTTAGGTACAGCGTACGAGCAGTACTTC

v_call: TRBV5-3
d_call: -
j_call: TRBJ1-5
clone_size: -
cdr3_aa: CARSFMRGRGQPQHF
cdr3_nt: TGTGCCAGAAGCTTTATGAGGGGAAGAGGTCAGCCCCAGCATTTT

v_call: TRBV11-1
d_call: -
j_call: TRBJ2-1
clone_size: -
cdr3_aa: CATRTGDTDEQFF
cdr3_nt: TGTGCCACCCGAACGGGGGATACGGATGAGCAGTTCTTC

v_call: TRBV7-2
d_call: TRBD2
j_call: TRBJ2-3
clone_size: -
cdr3_aa: CASSLGTSGGEDTQYF
cdr3_nt: TGTGCCAGCAGCTTAGGGACTAGCGGGGGGGAAGATACGCAGTATTTT

v_call: TRBV5-5
d_call: TRBD1
j_call: TRBJ1-5
clone_size: -
cdr3_aa: CASSPDRGRGQPQHF
cdr3_nt: TGTGCCAGCAGCCCCGACAGGGGCCGGGGGCAGCCCCAGCATTTT

v_call: TRBV2
d_call: TRBD1
j_call: TRBJ2-5
clone_size: -
cdr3_aa: CASSAIGQGVETQYF
cdr3_nt: TGTGCCAGCAGTGCAATAGGACAGGGGGTTGAGACCCAGTACTTC

v_call: TRBV27
d_call: -
j_call: TRBJ2-5
clone_size: once
cdr3_aa: CASSLDGEETQYF
cdr3_nt: TGTGCCAGCAGTTTAGACGGTGAAGAGACCCAGTACTTC

v_call: TRBV7-9
d_call: -
j_call: TRBJ1-1
clone_size: few
cdr3_aa: CASSDDRLTEAFF
cdr3_nt: TGTGCCAGCAGCGACGACAGGCTCACTGAAGCTTTCTTT

v_call: TRBV29-1
d_call: TRBD1
j_call: TRBJ1-6
clone_size: -
cdr3_aa: CSVGTGDSPLHF
cdr3_nt: TGCAGCGTAGGGACAGGGGATTCACCCCTCCACTTT

v_call: TRBV13
d_call: -
j_call: TRBJ2-7
clone_size: -
cdr3_aa: CASSLGLSDSQLYEQYF
cdr3_nt: TGTGCCAGCAGCTTAGGCCTCAGCGATTCCCAACTCTACGAGCAGTACTTC

v_call: TRBV27
d_call: -
j_call: TRBJ2-5
clone_size: -
cdr3_aa: CASSSLRGGGEETQYF
cdr3_nt: TGTGCCAGCAGTTCCCTCCGAGGGGGGGGCGAAGAGACCCAGTACTTC

v_call: TRBV7-9
d_call: -
j_call: TRBJ2-6
clone_size: -
cdr3_aa: CASSSLPSGANVLTF
cdr3_nt: TGTGCCAGCAGCTCTCTCCCCTCAGGGGCCAACGTCCTGACTTTC

v_call: TRBV15
d_call: -
j_call: TRBJ1-2
clone_size: -
cdr3_aa: CATSRDLGANGYTF
cdr3_nt: TGTGCCACCAGCAGAGATCTGGGGGCGAATGGCTACACCTTC

v_call: TRBV6-1
d_call: -
j_call: TRBJ1-5
clone_size: -
cdr3_aa: CASSEVPGQPQHF
cdr3_nt: TGTGCCAGCAGTGAAGTTCCGGGGCAGCCCCAGCATTTT

v_call: TRBV24-1
d_call: -
j_call: TRBJ2-5
clone_size: -
cdr3_aa: CATSDGRGVQETQYF
cdr3_nt: TGTGCCACCAGTGACGGCAGGGGAGTTCAAGAGACCCAGTACTTC

v_call: TRBV19
d_call: TRBD2
j_call: TRBJ2-1
clone_size: -
cdr3_aa: CASSIGGPGGASYNEQFF
cdr3_nt: TGTGCCAGTAGTATCGGGGGCCCCGGGGGGGCCTCCTACAATGAGCAGTTCTTC

v_call: TRBV7-9
d_call: TRBD1
j_call: TRBJ1-1
clone_size: -
cdr3_aa: CASTLDRGKMNTEAFF
cdr3_nt: TGTGCCAGCACCTTGGACAGGGGGAAAATGAACACTGAAGCTTTCTTT

v_call: TRBV4-1
d_call: -
j_call: TRBJ2-5
clone_size: -
cdr3_aa: CASSQVLGETQYF
cdr3_nt: TGCGCCAGCAGCCAAGTTCTAGGAGAGACCCAGTACTTC

v_call: TRBV30
d_call: -
j_call: TRBJ2-7
clone_size: -
cdr3_aa: CAWSAGPRYEQYF
cdr3_nt: TGTGCCTGGAGCGCGGGACCGCGCTACGAGCAGTACTTC

v_call: TRBV6-5
d_call: -
j_call: TRBJ2-2
clone_size: -
cdr3_aa: CASGPGSNTGELFF
cdr3_nt: TGTGCCAGCGGCCCAGGTTCGAACACCGGGGAGCTGTTTTTT

v_call: TRBV27
d_call: -
j_call: TRBJ2-3
clone_size: -
cdr3_aa: CASIQGTDTQYF
cdr3_nt: TGTGCCAGCATCCAAGGCACAGATACGCAGTATTTT

v_call: TRBV19
d_call: -
j_call: TRBJ2-7
clone_size: -
cdr3_aa: CASSIDGETYEQYF
cdr3_nt: TGTGCCAGTAGTATAGATGGAGAGACCTACGAGCAGTACTTC

v_call: TRBV5-1
d_call: TRBD1
j_call: TRBJ2-3
clone_size: -
cdr3_aa: CASSTGTGLVSTDTQYF
cdr3_nt: TGCGCCAGCAGCACCGGGACAGGCCTTGTCAGCACAGATACGCAGTATTTT

v_call: TRBV28
d_call: -
j_call: TRBJ2-2
clone_size: once
cdr3_aa: CASSPGGGLVGELFF
cdr3_nt: TGTGCCAGCAGTCCCGGTGGGGGGCTGGTCGGGGAGCTGTTTTTT

v_call: TRBV6-5
d_call: -
j_call: TRBJ2-7
clone_size: -
cdr3_aa: CASRMDRLIAYEQYF
cdr3_nt: TGTGCCAGCAGGATGGACAGATTGATAGCCTACGAGCAGTACTTC

v_call: TRBV19
d_call: -
j_call: TRBJ2-6
clone_size: -
cdr3_aa: CASSIDPSYNFKHSGANVLTF
cdr3_nt: TGTGCCAGTAGTATAGACCCCTCATATAACTTTAAGCACTCTGGGGCCAACGTCCTGACTTTC

v_call: TRBV9
d_call: -
j_call: TRBJ2-7
clone_size: -
cdr3_aa: CASSVAGMGEQYF
cdr3_nt: TGTGCCAGCAGCGTAGCAGGGATGGGCGAGCAGTACTTC

v_call: TRBV6-5
d_call: -
j_call: TRBJ2-3
clone_size: -
cdr3_aa: CASSYSLTSDTQYF
cdr3_nt: TGTGCCAGCAGTTACTCACTGACTTCCGATACGCAGTATTTT

v_call: TRBV4-3
d_call: TRBD2
j_call: TRBJ2-1
clone_size: -
cdr3_aa: CASSQGTSGYNEQFF
cdr3_nt: TGCGCCAGCAGCCAAGGGACTAGCGGTTACAATGAGCAGTTCTTC

v_call: TRBV18
d_call: -
j_call: TRBJ1-1
clone_size: once
cdr3_aa: CASSIETNTEAFF
cdr3_nt: TGTGCCAGCTCGATCGAGACGAACACTGAAGCTTTCTTT

v_call: TRBV28
d_call: -
j_call: TRBJ2-1
clone_size: -
cdr3_aa: CASRRPGLKINEQFF
cdr3_nt: TGTGCCAGCAGGAGACCGGGACTCAAAATTAATGAGCAGTTCTTC

v_call: TRBV19
d_call: -
j_call: TRBJ2-7
clone_size: -
cdr3_aa: CASSWDISYEQYF
cdr3_nt: TGTGCCAGTAGTTGGGACATCTCCTACGAGCAGTACTTC

v_call: TRBV14
d_call: -
j_call: TRBJ2-7
clone_size: -
cdr3_aa: CASSQGTDGLYEQYF
cdr3_nt: TGTGCCAGCAGCCAAGGGACCGACGGACTCTACGAGCAGTACTTC

v_call: TRBV11-2
d_call: -
j_call: TRBJ2-5
clone_size: -
cdr3_aa: CASSLGGSGAWTQYF
cdr3_nt: TGTGCCAGCAGCTTGGGCGGCTCGGGGGCATGGACCCAGTACTTC

v_call: TRBV18
d_call: -
j_call: TRBJ2-1
clone_size: -
cdr3_aa: CASSPLSKDPQFF
cdr3_nt: TGTGCCAGCTCACCTCTTTCGAAGGACCCCCAGTTCTTC

v_call: TRBV5-1
d_call: -
j_call: TRBJ1-6
clone_size: few
cdr3_aa: CASSFEAENSPLHF
cdr3_nt: TGCGCCAGCAGCTTTGAAGCAGAAAATTCACCCCTCCACTTT

v_call: TRBV9
d_call: TRBD1
j_call: TRBJ1-4
clone_size: -
cdr3_aa: CASSVGTGLNEKLFF
cdr3_nt: TGTGCCAGCAGCGTAGGGACAGGGTTGAATGAAAAACTGTTTTTT

v_call: TRBV18
d_call: -
j_call: TRBJ1-4
clone_size: -
cdr3_aa: CASSAVDEKLFF
cdr3_nt: TGTGCCAGCTCGGCGGTTGATGAAAAACTGTTTTTT

v_call: TRBV19
d_call: TRBD1
j_call: TRBJ2-3
clone_size: -
cdr3_aa: CASKNRGSTDTQYF
cdr3_nt: TGTGCCAGTAAGAACAGGGGGAGCACAGATACGCAGTATTTT

v_call: TRBV28
d_call: -
j_call: TRBJ1-2
clone_size: -
cdr3_aa: CASGGTDGYTF
cdr3_nt: TGTGCCAGCGGGGGAACGGATGGCTACACCTTC

v_call: TRBV27
d_call: -
j_call: TRBJ2-2
clone_size: -
cdr3_aa: CASSLGGTNTGELFF
cdr3_nt: TGTGCCAGCAGTTTAGGAGGCACGAACACCGGGGAGCTGTTTTTT

v_call: TRBV6-1
d_call: TRBD1
j_call: TRBJ2-7
clone_size: -
cdr3_aa: CASSEGETGGYKQYF
cdr3_nt: TGTGCCAGCAGTGAAGGGGAGACAGGGGGTTACAAGCAGTACTTC